This T cell receptor (beta chain) comes out of a study of neurological immune-mediated disorders. This clonotype is termed medium-sized. TCRdb recomputed calls from the 5' RACE reads with MiXCR, one row per CDR3 protein. The sample comprises 55,000 to 65,000 distinct CDR3 sequences, roughly an eighth of which are singletons, and over 8.5% rests with the top ten. V dropped 0 bases and J dropped 4; count of bases not matched to a gene: 0. Germline V gene sequence: CDR1 SGHRS, CDR2 YFSETQ. The CDR3 is made up of 13 amino acids. This TCR was sampled from a woman in her sixties or seventies with HTLV-1-associated myelopathy (HAM/TSP). The sequencing input was PBMCs. The chain is built from TRBV5-1 and TRBJ2-5, with 7 nucleotides matching TRBD2. The DNA of the CDR3 is TGCGCCAGCAGCTTGGCGGGGGGAGAGACCCAGTACTTC. Encoded protein: CASSLAGGETQYF.